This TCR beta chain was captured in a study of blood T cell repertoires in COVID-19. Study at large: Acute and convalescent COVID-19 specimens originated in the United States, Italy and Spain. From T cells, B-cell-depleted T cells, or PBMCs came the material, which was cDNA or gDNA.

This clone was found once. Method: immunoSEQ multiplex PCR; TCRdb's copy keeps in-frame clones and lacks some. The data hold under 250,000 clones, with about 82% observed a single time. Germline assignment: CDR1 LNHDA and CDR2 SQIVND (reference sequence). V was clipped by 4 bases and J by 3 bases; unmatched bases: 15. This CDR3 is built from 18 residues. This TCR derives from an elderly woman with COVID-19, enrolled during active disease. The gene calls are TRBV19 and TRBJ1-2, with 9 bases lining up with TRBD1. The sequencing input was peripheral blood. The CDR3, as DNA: TGTGCCAGTAGTAGCTCCGGGACAGGGCCTTCTCGGGACTATGGCTACACCTTC. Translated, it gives CASSSSGTGPSRDYGYTF.